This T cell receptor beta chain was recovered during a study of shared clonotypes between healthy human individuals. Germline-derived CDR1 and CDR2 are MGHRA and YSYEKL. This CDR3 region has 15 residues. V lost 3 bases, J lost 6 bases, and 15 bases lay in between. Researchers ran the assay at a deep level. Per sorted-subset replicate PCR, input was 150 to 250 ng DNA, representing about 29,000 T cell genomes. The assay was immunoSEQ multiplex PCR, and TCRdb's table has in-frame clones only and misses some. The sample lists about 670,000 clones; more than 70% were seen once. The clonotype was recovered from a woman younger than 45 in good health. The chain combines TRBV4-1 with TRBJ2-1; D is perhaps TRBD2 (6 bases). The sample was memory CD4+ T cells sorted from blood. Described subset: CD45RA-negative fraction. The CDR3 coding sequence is TGCGCCAGCAGCCACACTTCGCGGGACTTCAATGAGCAGTTCTTC. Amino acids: CASSHTSRDFNEQFF.